These 20 T cell receptor beta chains were all obtained from the same sample, sequenced in a study of early T cells in non-severe SARS-CoV-2 infection. TCRdb recomputed calls from the 5' RACE reads with MiXCR, one row per CDR3 protein. The sample yields approximately 67,000 distinct CDR3 sequences, approximately 8.3% seen once. The sequenced sample was whole blood. These receptors were collected from an adult who was a healthcare worker with PCR-confirmed SARS-CoV-2 infection or an uninfected control (not recorded which).

This clonotype has only a few counts. J is TRBJ2-5 and V is TRBV9; 8 nucleotides match TRBD2. After removal of 4 bases from V and 4 bases from J, the junction contained 0 bases not matched to a gene. The germline CDR1 and CDR2 sequences are SGDLS and YYNGEE. The CDR3 has 12 amino acids. The CDR3 loop is CASSSGRETQYF. For the CDR3, the DNA is TGTGCCAGCAGCAGCGGGAGAGAGACCCAGTACTTC.

This clonotype was seen a few times. This rearrangement joins TRBV29-1 to TRBJ2-7, with TRBD2 matching 11 bases. Germline V gene lookup returns CDR1 SQVTM and CDR2 ANQGSEA. Trimming cost V 6 bases and J 3 bases; bases outside gene matches: 4. The CDR3 extends over 13 amino acids. CDR3 sequence (DNA): TGCAGCGTGAACGGACTAGCGGGCTACGAGCAGTACTTC. Protein product: CSVNGLAGYEQYF.

This clonotype showed up many times. The chain links TRBV27 to TRBJ2-1; 9 bases line up with TRBD2. Unmatched junction bases numbered 7, after V lost 0 bases and J lost 7 bases. The length of the CDR3 is 16 residues. Germline CDR1 is MNHEY and CDR2 is SMNVEV (reference sequence). The CDR3, as DNA: TGTGCCAGCAGTTTATCGTACCTAGCGGGGTCGAATGAGCAGTTCTTC. Translating it yields CASSLSYLAGSNEQFF.

This clonotype was counted ten times or more. The chain carries TRBV12-3 or TRBV12-4 and TRBJ2-7; D remains ambiguous. The CDR3 has 16 amino acids. V lost 6 bases, J lost 2 bases, and 20 bases lay in between. The CDR3 nucleotides are TGTGCCAGCAGCCCTGGGTGGGTGCATCCTACCTACGAGCAGTACTTC. It translates to CASSPGWVHPTYEQYF.

This clonotype was seen ten or more times. The CDR3 sequence is CSAPVFGQGSSYEQYF. CDR3 sequence (DNA): TGCAGTGCTCCTGTGTTTGGACAGGGCAGCTCCTACGAGCAGTACTTC. The chain uses TRBV20-1 and TRBJ2-7, with 8 bases that match TRBD1. CDR3 length: 16 amino acids. Germline V gene data show CDR1 as DFQATT and CDR2 as SNEGSKA (reference sequence). V was pared by 5 bases and J by 0 bases, with 12 bases of the junction left unmatched.

This chain connects TRBV30 to TRBJ2-7; D remains unclear. Germline values: CDR1 GTSNPN, CDR2 SVGIG (reference sequence). Deletions cut 2 bases from V and 5 bases from J, with 16 bases between. The CDR3 has 14 residues. The CDR3 is CAWSKGSSPHEQYF. DNA of the CDR3: TGTGCCTGGAGTAAAGGGTCCTCTCCCCACGAGCAGTACTTC.

The rearrangement uses TRBV7-8 and TRBJ1-1, with a tentative D call TRBD1 (5 bases). Deletions cut 3 bases from V and 6 bases from J, with 20 bases between. Germline CDR1 SGHVS, CDR2 FQNEAQ. The CDR3 length is 16 residues. DNA of the CDR3: TGTGCCAGCAGCTTCCAAAGCGCAGGGTTGGGGGCTGAAGCTTTCTTT. Amino acids: CASSFQSAGLGAEAFF.

The chain carries TRBV11-2 and TRBJ1-4; no definite D call. The CDR3 contains 13 residues. Germline CDR1 reads SGHAT; CDR2 reads FQNNGV. The V end lost 1 base, the J end lost 7 bases, and 7 bases lay between the germline ends. CDR3 DNA: TGTGCCAGCAGCTTAGGGTTTTTTGAAAAACTGTTTTTT. Protein product: CASSLGFFEKLFF. Complete variable domain (other parts from reference TRBV11-2 and TRBJ1-4): EAGVAQSPRYKIIEKRQSVAFWCNPISGHATLYWYQQILGQGPKLLIQFQNNGVVDDSQLPKDRFSAERLKGVDSTLKIQPAKLEDSAVYLCASSLGFFEKLFFGSGTQLSVL.

This chain connects TRBV6-1 to TRBJ2-3; 9 bases align to TRBD2. Germline lookup yields CDR1 MNHNS and CDR2 SASEGT. J was trimmed by 4 bases and V by 2 bases; bases with no gene match: 7. This CDR3 contains 16 residues. The CDR3 nucleotides read TGTGCCAGCAGTGAAAAAGCGGGAGGCCGTCCAGATACGCAGTATTTT. It translates to CASSEKAGGRPDTQYF.

Relative to its sample, this clonotype is medium-sized. V is TRBV6-5 and J is TRBJ2-1, with D tentatively TRBD1 (5 bases). The CDR3 runs 13 residues. Trimming shortened V by 6 bases and J by 2 bases, and 8 bases separated the two germline ends. Germline V gene lookup returns CDR1 MNHEY and CDR2 SVGAGI. The CDR3 reads CASSTGPYNEQFF. The CDR3 coding sequence is TGTGCCAGCAGCACAGGACCCTACAATGAGCAGTTCTTC.

This clonotype was counted ten times or more. The V and J genes are TRBV7-8 and TRBJ2-7; TRBD2 is a possible D gene (5 bases). V gave up 4 bases and J gave up 1 base, with 14 bases separating them. Germline V gene data show CDR1 as SGHVS and CDR2 as FQNEAQ. The CDR3 contains 15 residues. The CDR3 spells CASSSSGGHSYEQYF. CDR3 nucleotides: TGTGCCAGCAGCTCCTCAGGAGGCCATTCCTACGAGCAGTACTTC.

Many counts were recorded for this clonotype. V and J are TRBV7-9 and TRBJ1-1; 8 bases fit TRBD1. V was pared by 5 bases and J by 6 bases, with 11 bases of the junction left unmatched. The germline V gene has CDR1 SEHNR and CDR2 FQNEAQ (reference sequence). The CDR3 has 15 amino acids. As DNA, the CDR3 is TGTGCCAGCAGCGTGGGACAGGCGAGGGAGGCTGAAGCTTTCTTT. This translates into CASSVGQAREAEAFF.

This clonotype was observed many times. This chain uses TRBV5-1 with TRBJ2-1, with 7 bases matching TRBD1. Trimming took 0 bases from V and 3 from J; bases not matched to a gene: 6. Germline V CDR1 and CDR2: SGHRS, YFSETQ. The CDR3 totals 16 residues. DNA for the CDR3: TGCGCCAGCAGCTTGGTCCTGACAGGGATCTACAATGAGCAGTTCTTC. Protein product: CASSLVLTGIYNEQFF.

The J gene is TRBJ2-1, the V gene TRBV11-2; 9 bases map to TRBD2. V gave up 5 bases and J gave up 5 bases; unmatched junction bases: 7. This CDR3 has 15 residues. Per germline, CDR1 SGHAT and CDR2 FQNNGV. The DNA of the CDR3 is TGTGCCAGCAGCGAGGGGTTAGCGGGAGACAATGAGCAGTTCTTC. Residues: CASSEGLAGDNEQFF.

This clonotype was observed a handful of times. The CDR3 DNA reads as TGTGCCAGCAGCACCGGACAGGGGGTGCAGTATGGCTACACCTTC. Translation gives CASSTGQGVQYGYTF. V and J are TRBV28 and TRBJ1-2; 10 bases align to TRBD1. V lost 6 bases and J lost 5; bases outside the gene matches: 9. The CDR3 is 15 residues long. CDR1 is MDHEN, CDR2 SYDVKM, per germline.

This clonotype appeared many times. The J gene is TRBJ2-5, the V gene TRBV6-1; perhaps TRBD1 as D (6 bases). The CDR3 sequence is 13 residues long. Germline V gives CDR1 MNHNS, CDR2 SASEGT. V was pared by 6 bases and J by 5 bases, with 13 bases between. The CDR3 protein is CASSRQVGETQYF. The CDR3 DNA sequence: TGTGCCAGCAGCCGACAGGTAGGGGAGACCCAGTACTTC.

The chain combines TRBV6-5 with TRBJ2-1; TRBD2 matches at 10 bases. This CDR3 comprises 15 residues. The V gene's germline CDR1 is MNHEY and CDR2 SVGAGI. V shed 2 bases and J 7 bases; nucleotides not matched to a gene: 5. CDR3 nucleotide sequence: TGTGCCAGCAGTTACGGCGGACTAGCGGTTAATGAGCAGTTCTTC. Residues: CASSYGGLAVNEQFF.

This clonotype has more than one count but fewer than ten. This chain joins TRBV4-2 and TRBJ2-4; TRBD2 agrees at 10 bases. Germline loops: CDR1 LGHNA, CDR2 YNFKEQ. J gave up 0 bases and V 2 bases, and 1 base lay outside the gene matches. The CDR3 has 16 amino acids. The CDR3 spells CASSQRLAGAKNIQYF. The CDR3 region has the DNA TGTGCCAGCAGCCAACGACTAGCGGGAGCCAAAAACATTCAGTACTTC.

This clonotype occurred a few times. The CDR3 bases are TGCAGCTCCCGGGGGTCGGGAGATAGCAATCAGCCCCAGCATTTT. This encodes CSSRGSGDSNQPQHF. The chain recombines TRBV29-1 with TRBJ1-5; perhaps TRBD1 as D (5 bases). The CDR3 consists of 15 residues. CDR1 SQVTM and CDR2 ANQGSEA come from the germline V gene. V lost 8 bases and J 0 bases, leaving 17 bases between the germline ends.

In this sample, this clonotype turned up a few times. V gene TRBV6-5 combines with J gene TRBJ2-1; 9 bases agree with TRBD2. The ends lost 4 bases at V and 8 bases at J; junction bases unmatched: 9. The germline V gene has CDR1 MNHEY and CDR2 SVGAGI. The CDR3 totals 15 residues. CDR3 residues: CASSSRSGGGHEQFF. CDR3 sequence (DNA): TGTGCCAGCAGTTCCCGTAGCGGGGGAGGCCATGAGCAGTTCTTC.